This T cell receptor beta chain was found in a study of spatial heterogeneity in lung cancer (dated by TCRdb to the late 2010s). For the study in its entirety: Samples were obtained from approximately 72 patients with early-stage, untreated non-small cell lung cancer from the lung TRACERx cohort. TCR alpha and beta repertoires were quantitatively compared across multiple tumor regions, matched nontumor lung and blood in non-small cell lung cancer. Follow-up PBMC samples were sequenced whenever available, with the median time to follow-up being approximately two years after resection. In the raw uncorrected reads, each unique combination of TCR and UMI appeared more than ten times on average. At surgery, hundreds of tumor regions, 61 to 75 matched nontumor lung samples and some 54 PBMC samples were TCR-sequenced for both alpha and beta chains. More beta-chain than alpha-chain transcripts were consistently detected, likely reflecting higher beta-chain transcript abundance. TCR repertoire features were related to nonsynonymous mutation counts determined by whole-exome sequencing of tumor tissue. Beyond this particular receptor, the publication reports: Ubiquitous expanded tumor TCRs were detected in blood more often at tumor resection than at routine follow-up. Only roughly 13 patients were included in the comparisons of baseline and follow-up blood repertoires. Additional single-cell paired TCR alpha and beta sequencing was considered necessary to confirm, at a functional level, the hypothesis that regional TCRs recognize regional mutations.

The library was obtained by 5' RACE. The sequencer listed for this sample is NextSeq 500. In the TCR library protocol, a unique molecular identifier was attached to each TCR cDNA molecule so that PCR and sequencing errors could be corrected. On the study's bioinformatics: TCR identification, UMI-based error correction and CDR3 extraction were all carried out with Decombinator tools. Expanded TCRs were defined as those above a frequency of 2 per 1,000, corresponding to the top 1% of the tumor frequency distribution. Renyi diversity was computed with the R vegan package after each repertoire had been subsampled 100 times to 5,000 TCRs. CDR3 similarity networks were built from amino acid triplet string-kernel similarity, connecting CDR3s with pairwise similarity above 0.82. TCRdb itself trimmed the public reads at Q25 with fastp, ran MiXCR and retained productive beta chains. Under each unique CDR3 protein, matching rows form one entry showing the most common genes and DNA. The V and J calls here are based on TCRdb, not the publication. Within this sample are 110,000 or so distinct CDR3 sequences, with about a tenth of them counted one time only. Approximately 24% of the sample belongs to the ten largest clones.

CDR1 MDHEN and CDR2 SYDVKM were looked up in the germline V gene. Trimming takes 2 bases from V and 0 bases from J, and the germline ends sit 13 bases apart. The CDR3, from cysteine to phenylalanine, totals 17 residues. Kept here is only the CDR3 DNA, which spans 51 bases and is read in frame from base 1. The intended sense of this specimen's time point label: blood at routine non-recurrence follow-up after resection. For TCR sequencing, whole RNA was extracted from tumor and nontumor lung tissue, or from cryopreserved PBMC samples, and no cell sorting was done. A patient was chosen for TCR sequencing only when enough RNA was available from at least two tumor regions. Remarks on this clonotype: The clone's antigen remains unknown. Base qualities are not provided; no much larger clone lies one nucleotide away.

Sequencing used PBMCs, obtained at follow-up. This clonotype was obtained from a female donor with early-stage non-small cell lung cancer. Recombination linked TRBV28 to TRBJ2-2; the D gene remains uncertain. The nucleotides are TGTGCCAGCAGTTTAAATAGGTGGCAGGCGAACACCGGGGAGCTGTTTTTT. Its product reads: CASSLNRWQANTGELFF.